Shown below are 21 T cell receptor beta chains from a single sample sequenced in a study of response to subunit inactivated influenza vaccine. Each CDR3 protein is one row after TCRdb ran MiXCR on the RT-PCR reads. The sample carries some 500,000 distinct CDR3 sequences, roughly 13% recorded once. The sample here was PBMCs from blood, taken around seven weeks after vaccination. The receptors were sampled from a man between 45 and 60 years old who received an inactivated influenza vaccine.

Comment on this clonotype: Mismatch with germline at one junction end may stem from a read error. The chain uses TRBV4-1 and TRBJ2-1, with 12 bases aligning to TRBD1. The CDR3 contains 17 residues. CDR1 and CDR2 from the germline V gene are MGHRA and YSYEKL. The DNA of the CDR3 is TGCGCCAGCCGCCAAGATCGGGACAGGGGGCCATGGAATGAGCAGTTCTTC. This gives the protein CASRQDRDRGPWNEQFF.

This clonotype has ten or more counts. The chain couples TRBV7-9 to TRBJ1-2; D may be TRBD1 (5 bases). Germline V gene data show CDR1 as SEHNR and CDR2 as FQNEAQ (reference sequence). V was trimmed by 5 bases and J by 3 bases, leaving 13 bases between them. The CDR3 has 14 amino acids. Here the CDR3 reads CASSLGTWDYGYTF. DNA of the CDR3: TGTGCCAGCAGCCTAGGGACCTGGGACTATGGCTACACCTTC.

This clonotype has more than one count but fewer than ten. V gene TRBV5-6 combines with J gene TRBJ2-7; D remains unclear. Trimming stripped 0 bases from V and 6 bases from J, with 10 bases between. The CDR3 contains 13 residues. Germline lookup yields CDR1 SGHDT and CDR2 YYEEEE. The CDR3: CASSLAYLGEQYF. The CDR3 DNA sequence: TGTGCCAGCAGCTTGGCCTATCTGGGCGAGCAGTACTTC.

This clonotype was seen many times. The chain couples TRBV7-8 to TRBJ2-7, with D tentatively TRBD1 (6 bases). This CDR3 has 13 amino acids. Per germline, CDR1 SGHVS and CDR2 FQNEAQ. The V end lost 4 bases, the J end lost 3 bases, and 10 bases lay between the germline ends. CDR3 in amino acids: CASSYRVFYEQYF. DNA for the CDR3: TGTGCCAGCAGCTACAGGGTATTCTACGAGCAGTACTTC. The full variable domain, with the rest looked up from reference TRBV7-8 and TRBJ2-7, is GAGVSQSPRYKVAKRGQDVALRCDPISGHVSLFWYQQALGQGPEFLTYFQNEAQLDKSGLPSDRFFAERPEGSVSTLKIQRTQQEDSAVYLCASSYRVFYEQYFGPGTRLTVT.

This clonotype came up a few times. The CDR3 DNA reads TGTGCCAGCAGTCGCGAGTTCCCAAACTCGAACACCGGGGAGCTGTTTTTT. The encoded protein is CASSREFPNSNTGELFF. The chain recombines TRBV12-3 or TRBV12-4 with TRBJ2-2, with unresolved D. There are 17 residues in the CDR3. Trimming pared 5 bases from V and 0 bases from J, leaving 16 bases between.

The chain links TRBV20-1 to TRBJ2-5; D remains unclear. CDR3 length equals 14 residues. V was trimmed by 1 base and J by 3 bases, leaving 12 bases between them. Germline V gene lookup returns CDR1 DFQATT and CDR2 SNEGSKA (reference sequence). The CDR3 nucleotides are TGCAGTGCTAGAGGGATTACCTTAAAAGAGACCCAGTACTTC. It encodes CSARGITLKETQYF.

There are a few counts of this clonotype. CDR3 region: CATSSRDEQYF. CDR3 coding DNA: TGTGCCACCTCCTCCAGGGACGAGCAGTACTTC. The V gene is TRBV6-2 or TRBV6-3, the J gene TRBJ2-7; D perhaps matches TRBD1 (5 bases). Germline V gene data show CDR1 as MNHEY and CDR2 as SVGEGT. The CDR3 is made up of 11 amino acids. Trimming shortened V by 10 bases and J by 5 bases, and 12 bases separated the two germline ends.

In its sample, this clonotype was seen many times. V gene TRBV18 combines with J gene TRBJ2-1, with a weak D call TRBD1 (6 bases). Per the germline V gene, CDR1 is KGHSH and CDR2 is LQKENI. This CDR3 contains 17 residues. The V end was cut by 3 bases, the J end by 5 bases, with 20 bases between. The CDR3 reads CASSPPIEDSDHNEQFF. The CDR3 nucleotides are TGTGCCAGCTCACCGCCAATCGAGGACAGCGATCACAATGAGCAGTTCTTC. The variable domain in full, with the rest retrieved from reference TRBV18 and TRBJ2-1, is NAGVMQNPRHLVRRRGQEARLRCSPMKGHSHVYWYRQLPEEGLKFMVYLQKENIIDESGMPKERFSAEFPKEGPSILRIQQVVRGDSAAYFCASSPPIEDSDHNEQFFGPGTRLTVL.

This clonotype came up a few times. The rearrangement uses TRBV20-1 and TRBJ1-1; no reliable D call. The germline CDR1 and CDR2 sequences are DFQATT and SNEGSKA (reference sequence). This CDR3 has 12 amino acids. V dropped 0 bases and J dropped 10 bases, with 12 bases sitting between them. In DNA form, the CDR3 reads TGCAGTGCTAGAGACGTAATTGAAGGAGCTTTCTTT. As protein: CSARDVIEGAFF.

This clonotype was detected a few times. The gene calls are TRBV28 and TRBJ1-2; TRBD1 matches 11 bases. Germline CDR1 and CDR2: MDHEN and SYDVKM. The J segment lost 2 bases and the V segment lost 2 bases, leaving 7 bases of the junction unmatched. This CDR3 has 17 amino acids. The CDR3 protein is CASSLRTGGILNYGYTF. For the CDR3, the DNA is TGTGCCAGCAGTTTAAGGACAGGGGGCATCCTAAACTATGGCTACACCTTC.

The CDR3 sequence is CASSSMGAGSYGYTF. For the CDR3, the DNA is TGTGCCAGCAGTTCGATGGGGGCTGGTAGCTATGGCTACACCTTC. The chain has TRBV2 and TRBJ1-2, with D perhaps matching TRBD1 (6 bases). Trimming shortened V by 5 bases and J by 4 bases, and 17 bases separated the two germline ends. This CDR3 is 15 amino acids long. CDR1 and CDR2 from the germline V gene are SNHLY and FYNNEI.

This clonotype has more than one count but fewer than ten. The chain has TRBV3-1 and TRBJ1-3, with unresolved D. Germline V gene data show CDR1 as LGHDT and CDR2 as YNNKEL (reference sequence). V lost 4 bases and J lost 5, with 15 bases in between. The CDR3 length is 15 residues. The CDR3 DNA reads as TGTGCCAGCAGCCCATTCGACGGCCCCAGAAACACCATATATTTT. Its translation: CASSPFDGPRNTIYF. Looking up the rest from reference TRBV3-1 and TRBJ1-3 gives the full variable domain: DTAVSQTPKYLVTQMGNDKSIKCEQNLGHDTMYWYKQDSKKFLKIMFSYNNKELIINETVPNRFSPKSPDKAHLNLHINSLELGDSAVYFCASSPFDGPRNTIYFGEGSWLTVV.

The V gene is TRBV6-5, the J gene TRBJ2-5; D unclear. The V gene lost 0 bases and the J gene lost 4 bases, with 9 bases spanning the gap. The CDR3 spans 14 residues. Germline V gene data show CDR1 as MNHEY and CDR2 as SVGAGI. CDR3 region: CASSYSAWGETQYF. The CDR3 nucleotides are TGTGCCAGCAGTTACTCAGCGTGGGGAGAGACCCAGTACTTC.

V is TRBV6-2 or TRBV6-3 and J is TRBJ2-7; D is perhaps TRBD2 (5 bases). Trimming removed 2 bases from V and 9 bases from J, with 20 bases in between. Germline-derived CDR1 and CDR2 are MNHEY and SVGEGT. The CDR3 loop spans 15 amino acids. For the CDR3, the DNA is TGTGCCAGCAGTTACGATGGTAGCAGGAGGTATACGCAGTACTTC. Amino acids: CASSYDGSRRYTQYF.

The CDR3 here is CASSQLGLAGGYETQYF. The CDR3 bases are TGCGCCAGCAGCCAACTGGGACTAGCGGGGGGGTATGAGACCCAGTACTTC. The J gene is TRBJ2-5, the V gene TRBV4-1, with 16 nucleotides matching TRBD2. J was trimmed by 5 bases and V by 2 bases; bases with no gene match: 5. From germline, CDR1 is MGHRA and CDR2 YSYEKL. This CDR3 spans 17 amino acids.

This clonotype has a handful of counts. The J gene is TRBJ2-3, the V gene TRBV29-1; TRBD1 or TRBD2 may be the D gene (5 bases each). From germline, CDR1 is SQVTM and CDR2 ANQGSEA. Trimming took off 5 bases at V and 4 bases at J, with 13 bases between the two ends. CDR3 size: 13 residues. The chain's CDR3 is CSVPSGTADTQYF. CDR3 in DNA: TGCAGCGTTCCTTCGGGGACCGCAGATACGCAGTATTTT.

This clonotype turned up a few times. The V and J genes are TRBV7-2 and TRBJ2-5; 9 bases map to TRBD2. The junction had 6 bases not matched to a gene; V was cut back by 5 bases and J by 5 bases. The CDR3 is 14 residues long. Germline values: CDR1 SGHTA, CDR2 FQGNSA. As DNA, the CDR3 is TGTGCCAGCAGCCCAGCGGGGGGCATCGAGACCCAGTACTTC. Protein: CASSPAGGIETQYF.

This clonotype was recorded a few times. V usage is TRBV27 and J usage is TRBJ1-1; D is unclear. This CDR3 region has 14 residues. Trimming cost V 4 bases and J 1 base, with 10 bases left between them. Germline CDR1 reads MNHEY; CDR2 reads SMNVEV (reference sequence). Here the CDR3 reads CASSSRQWNTEAFF. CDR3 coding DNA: TGTGCCAGCAGTTCCAGGCAATGGAACACTGAAGCTTTCTTT.

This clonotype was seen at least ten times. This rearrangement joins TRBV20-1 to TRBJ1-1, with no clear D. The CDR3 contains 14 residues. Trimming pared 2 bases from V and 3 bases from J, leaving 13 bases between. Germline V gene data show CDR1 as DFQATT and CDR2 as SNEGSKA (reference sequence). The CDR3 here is CSARQSRQDTEAFF. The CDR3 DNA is TGCAGTGCTAGACAGTCCCGGCAGGACACTGAAGCTTTCTTT.

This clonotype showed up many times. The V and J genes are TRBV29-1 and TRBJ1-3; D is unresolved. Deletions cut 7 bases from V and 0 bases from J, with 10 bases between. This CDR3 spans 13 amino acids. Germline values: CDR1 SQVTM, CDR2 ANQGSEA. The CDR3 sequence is CSGTAHSGNTIYF. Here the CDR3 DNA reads TGCAGCGGGACCGCTCACTCTGGAAACACCATATATTTT.

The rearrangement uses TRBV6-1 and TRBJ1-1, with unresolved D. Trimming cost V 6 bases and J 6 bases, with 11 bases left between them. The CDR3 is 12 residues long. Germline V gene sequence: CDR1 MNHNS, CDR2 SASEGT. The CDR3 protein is CASSPLDAEAFF. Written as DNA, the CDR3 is TGTGCCAGCAGCCCCCTGGACGCTGAAGCTTTCTTT.